One and the same sample provided the 5 T cell receptor beta chains below, sequenced in a study of blood T cell repertoires in COVID-19. Only in-frame clones appear in the TCRdb table, and some are missing; sequencing was by immunoSEQ multiplex PCR. Of about 180,000 clones listed, 60% to 85% are singletons. The sequenced sample was peripheral blood. The receptor source for this set is a woman aged 60-70 years with COVID-19, enrolled during active disease.

This clone was seen only a few times. The V call is TRBV27, the J call TRBJ2-1; TRBD1 might be the D (6 bases). The germline V gene encodes CDR1 MNHEY and CDR2 SMNVEV (reference sequence). This CDR3 region has 14 residues. V was clipped by 6 bases and J by 3 bases, with 12 bases between them. The CDR3 loop reads CASRDSSLYNEQFF. CDR3 sequence (DNA): TGTGCCAGCAGGGACAGCAGCCTCTACAATGAGCAGTTCTTC.

J is TRBJ1-3 and V is TRBV7-8; D is perhaps TRBD1 (5 bases). Germline CDR1 is SGHVS and CDR2 is FQNEAQ. This CDR3 region has 16 residues. Trimming pared 0 bases from V and 3 bases from J, leaving 12 bases between. The CDR3, as DNA: TGTGCCAGCAGCTTAGCCCGGACGGGGGGTGGAAACACCATATATTTT. It is translated as CASSLARTGGGNTIYF.

This rearrangement joins TRBV6-4 to TRBJ2-2; tentative D call: TRBD1 (5 bases). There are 14 residues in the CDR3. V was cut by 7 bases and J by 5 bases, with 14 bases left in between. The V gene's germline CDR1 is MRHNA and CDR2 SNTAGT. The CDR3 loop reads CASKEAGRTGELFF. In DNA form, the CDR3 reads TGTGCCAGCAAAGAGGCAGGGCGAACCGGGGAGCTGTTTTTT.

This clone was counted between two and nine times. The V call is TRBV9, the J call TRBJ2-5; possible D gene TRBD2, 6 bases. Germline V gene sequence: CDR1 SGDLS, CDR2 YYNGEE. The CDR3 length is 15 residues. V gave up 4 bases and J gave up 1 base, with 14 bases separating them. The CDR3 here is CASSTGGAVQETQYF. CDR3 bases: TGTGCCAGCAGCACCGGGGGAGCAGTCCAAGAGACCCAGTACTTC.

The V gene is TRBV11-2, the J gene TRBJ2-3; TRBD2 matches 14 bases. Trimming at V came to 0 bases and at J to 9 bases, leaving 14 bases not matched to a gene. Per germline, CDR1 SGHAT and CDR2 FQNNGV. The CDR3 runs to 19 residues. The CDR3 DNA sequence: TGTGCCAGCAGCTTAGATTCAGGACTAGCGGGAGGCCCTCACAGGACGCAGTATTTT. It translates to CASSLDSGLAGGPHRTQYF.